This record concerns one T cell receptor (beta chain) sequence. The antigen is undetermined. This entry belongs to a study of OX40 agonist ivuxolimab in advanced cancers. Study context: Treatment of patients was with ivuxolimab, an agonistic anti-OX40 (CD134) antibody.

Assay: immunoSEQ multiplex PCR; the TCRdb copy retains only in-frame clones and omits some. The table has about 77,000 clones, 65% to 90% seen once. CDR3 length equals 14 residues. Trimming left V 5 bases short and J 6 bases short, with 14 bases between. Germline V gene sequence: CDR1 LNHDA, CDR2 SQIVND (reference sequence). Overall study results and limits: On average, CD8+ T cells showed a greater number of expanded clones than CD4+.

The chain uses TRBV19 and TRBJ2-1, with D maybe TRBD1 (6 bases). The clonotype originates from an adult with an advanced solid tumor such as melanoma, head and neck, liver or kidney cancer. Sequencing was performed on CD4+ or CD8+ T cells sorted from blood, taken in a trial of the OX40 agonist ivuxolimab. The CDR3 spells CASSLQHRANEQFF. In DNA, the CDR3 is TGTGCCAGTAGTTTACAGCACAGGGCCAATGAGCAGTTCTTC.